This entry lists 23 T cell receptor beta chains sequenced from one sample in a study of blood T cell repertoires in COVID-19. The table came from immunoSEQ multiplex PCR; TCRdb's copy has only in-frame clones and leaves some out. Among roughly 210,000 clones listed, roughly nine tenths were seen once. The material sequenced was peripheral blood. All receptors come from a man in his 70s with acute or convalescent COVID-19.

This clone showed up just a few times. This chain uses TRBV5-4 with TRBJ1-2; D might be TRBD1 (6 bases). The germline V and J ends were trimmed by 5 bases and 4 bases, with 18 bases remaining between them. The CDR3 covers 15 residues. The germline V gene has CDR1 SGHNT and CDR2 YYREEE (reference sequence). In DNA form, the CDR3 reads TGTGCCAGCAGTTCTCTTTTGGGGGCTGGCTATGGCTACACCTTC. It yields the protein CASSSLLGAGYGYTF.

This clone was detected only a few times. The V and J genes are TRBV6-2 or TRBV6-3 and TRBJ2-1; TRBD2 matches 10 bases. CDR3 size: 15 residues. Germline loops: CDR1 MNHEY, CDR2 SVGEGT. Trimming removed 5 bases from V and 5 bases from J; junction bases left unmatched: 6. The CDR3 region is CASSLAGDLNNEQFF. In DNA form, the CDR3 reads TGTGCCAGCAGTCTAGCGGGAGATCTCAACAATGAGCAGTTCTTC.

V is TRBV25-1 and J is TRBJ2-4, with a tentative D call TRBD1 (6 bases). This CDR3 comprises 13 residues. The germline gives CDR1 MGHDK, CDR2 SYGVNS. V dropped 6 bases and J dropped 0 bases, with 6 bases sitting between them. CDR3 loop: CASRGGAKNIQYF. The CDR3 nucleotides are TGTGCCAGCAGAGGGGGAGCCAAAAACATTCAGTACTTC.

This clone was detected a few times. The chain carries TRBV2 and TRBJ1-2, with D maybe TRBD1 (6 bases). The V end lost 6 bases, the J end lost 2 bases, and 10 bases lay between the germline ends. The germline gives CDR1 SNHLY, CDR2 FYNNEI. CDR3 size: 13 residues. The CDR3 sequence: CASSGGQNYGYTF. The CDR3 DNA sequence: TGTGCCAGCAGCGGAGGACAGAACTATGGCTACACCTTC.

The V and J genes are TRBV6-1 and TRBJ1-1; tentative D call: TRBD1 (5 bases). The CDR3 is 14 amino acids. Trimming left V 2 bases short and J 1 base short, with 8 bases between. CDR1 is MNHNS, CDR2 SASEGT, per germline. This CDR3 reads CASSETGGNTEAFF. The CDR3 bases are TGTGCCAGCAGTGAAACAGGTGGGAACACTGAAGCTTTCTTT.

In its sample, this clone was seen a few times. This chain uses TRBV5-6 with TRBJ2-1; TRBD1 matches at 11 bases. There are 15 residues in the CDR3. V lost 4 bases and J lost 6; bases outside the gene matches: 6. The germline CDR1 and CDR2 sequences are SGHDT and YYEEEE. The CDR3 is CASSLTGTGGNEQFF. The CDR3 region has the DNA TGTGCCAGCAGCCTAACCGGGACAGGGGGCAATGAGCAGTTCTTC.

This chain connects TRBV2 to TRBJ2-1; maybe TRBD1 (6 bases). This CDR3 has 15 residues. V lost 5 bases to trimming and J lost 1 base, with 12 bases between them. Germline CDR1 SNHLY, CDR2 FYNNEI. CDR3 DNA sequence: TGTGCCAGCAGTCTACAGGGAAAGTCCTACAATGAGCAGTTCTTC. Translating gives CASSLQGKSYNEQFF.

CDR3 amino acids: CAWSANSYPNYGYTF. In nucleotides, the CDR3 is TGTGCCTGGAGTGCTAACAGCTACCCAAACTATGGCTACACCTTC. The chain has TRBV30 and TRBJ1-2; no firm D call. V lost 1 base, J lost 2 bases, and 14 bases lay in between. Looked up from germline, CDR1 is GTSNPN and CDR2 is SVGIG (reference sequence). The CDR3 runs 15 residues.

To note about this clone: This CDR3 is also generated by other DNA sequences in the sample. V is TRBV28 and J is TRBJ2-7, with TRBD2 matching over 10 bases. There are 14 residues in the CDR3. V dropped 7 bases and J dropped 4; count of bases not matched to a gene: 7. Germline V gene lookup returns CDR1 MDHEN and CDR2 SYDVKM. The CDR3 region has the DNA TGTGCCAGCACCCAGCGGGAGGGCCCTTACGAGCAGTACTTC. Translated, it gives CASTQREGPYEQYF.

This chain uses TRBV4-1 with TRBJ1-1, with D possibly TRBD1 on 5 matching bases. The CDR3 loop spans 14 amino acids. Germline-derived CDR1 and CDR2 are MGHRA and YSYEKL. Between the trimmed V and J ends, which lost 0 bases and 6 bases, there was a span of 11 bases. CDR3 in amino acids: CASSQDRVFSEAFF. CDR3 DNA: TGCGCCAGCAGCCAAGACAGGGTTTTCTCTGAAGCTTTCTTT.

The chain employs TRBV7-2 and TRBJ1-5, with D possibly TRBD1 on 5 matching bases. Germline loops: CDR1 SGHTA, CDR2 FQGNSA. This CDR3 comprises 14 residues. V dropped 5 bases and J dropped 2 bases, with 10 bases sitting between them. The CDR3 nucleotides are TGTGCCAGCAGCCCGGACACAGGCAATCAGCCCCAGCATTTT. This sequence encodes CASSPDTGNQPQHF.

Details on this clone: At one boundary the junction diverges from the germline segment, which might be a read error. The chain is built from TRBV19 and TRBJ1-5; 10 bases are a match to TRBD1. CDR3 length equals 17 residues. Germline-derived CDR1 and CDR2 are LNHDA and SQIVND (reference sequence). The DNA of the CDR3 is TGTGCCAGTAGACTTCAGGGACAGGGGACGAGCAATCGGCCCCAGCATTTT. Its translation is CASRLQGQGTSNRPQHF.

This clone was found many times. V and J are TRBV7-3 and TRBJ1-6; unclear D gene. Trimming took off 1 base at V and 7 bases at J, with 11 bases between the two ends. The CDR3 totals 15 residues. Germline V lookup: CDR1 SGHTA, CDR2 FQGTGA. CDR3 bases: TGTGCCAGCAGCTTAAACAGCGCGGGCAATTCACCCCTCCACTTT. It is translated as CASSLNSAGNSPLHF.

This clone was picked up a small number of times. This rearrangement joins TRBV19 to TRBJ1-2; unclear D gene. Germline V lookup: CDR1 LNHDA, CDR2 SQIVND (reference sequence). V was trimmed by 9 bases and J by 4 bases, leaving 21 bases between them. This CDR3 contains 15 residues. CDR3 sequence: CASVSQGVTGYGYTF. CDR3 in DNA: TGTGCCAGCGTTTCTCAAGGAGTTACTGGCTATGGCTACACCTTC. The complete variable domain, with remaining parts taken from reference TRBV19 and TRBJ1-2, reads DGGITQSPKYLFRKEGQNVTLSCEQNLNHDAMYWYRQDPGQGLRLIYYSQIVNDFQKGDIAEGYSVSREKKESFPLTVTSAQKNPTAFYLCASVSQGVTGYGYTFGSGTRLTVV.

This rearrangement joins TRBV7-2 to TRBJ2-1, with TRBD2 identical over 10 bases. The V gene end was trimmed by 5 bases and the J gene end by 6 bases; junction bases not matched to a gene: 13. In germline, CDR1 is SGHTA, CDR2 FQGNSA. CDR3 length: 17 residues. This CDR3 is CASSLSSRTSGANEQFF. In DNA form, the CDR3 reads TGTGCCAGCAGCCTTTCGTCCCGGACTAGCGGAGCCAATGAGCAGTTCTTC.

The V gene is TRBV7-3, the J gene TRBJ2-1; D possibly corresponds to TRBD2 (6 bases). Trimming shortened V by 2 bases and J by 8 bases, and 10 bases separated the two germline ends. The germline V gene encodes CDR1 SGHTA and CDR2 FQGTGA. CDR3 size: 13 residues. The CDR3 loop reads CASSLGGVYEQFF. The CDR3 bases are TGTGCCAGCAGCTTAGGCGGGGTATATGAGCAGTTCTTC.

This chain links TRBV29-1 with TRBJ1-6, with D perhaps TRBD1 (5 bases). The germline V gene has CDR1 SQVTM and CDR2 ANQGSEA. This CDR3 is built from 13 residues. The V end was cut by 4 bases, the J end by 10 bases, with 14 bases between. As DNA, the CDR3 is TGCAGCGTTGTCCAGGGTGAGATATCACCCCTCCACTTT. Encoded protein: CSVVQGEISPLHF.

The CDR3 is CASSQALAYNEQFF. CDR3 sequence (DNA): TGCGCCAGCAGCCAAGCGTTAGCCTACAATGAGCAGTTCTTC. The chain carries TRBV4-3 and TRBJ2-1; D unresolved. Per the germline V gene, CDR1 is LGHNA and CDR2 is YSLEER. This CDR3 contains 14 residues. Trimming shortened V by 1 base and J by 2 bases, and 6 bases separated the two germline ends.

The chain combines TRBV18 with TRBJ2-2, with 14 nucleotides matching TRBD2. The ends lost 3 bases at V and 0 bases at J; junction bases unmatched: 3. The length of the CDR3 is 18 residues. Per the germline V gene, CDR1 is KGHSH and CDR2 is LQKENI. This CDR3 reads CASSPGLAGATNTGELFF. CDR3 coding DNA: TGTGCCAGCTCACCGGGACTAGCGGGGGCGACGAACACCGGGGAGCTGTTTTTT.

The CDR3 loop is CASSPKPGQRNEQFF. CDR3 DNA sequence: TGTGCCAGCTCACCGAAGCCGGGACAGAGGAATGAGCAGTTCTTC. The chain uses TRBV18 and TRBJ2-1; 7 positions match TRBD1. After removal of 3 bases from V and 7 bases from J, the junction contained 9 bases not matched to a gene. Germline-derived CDR1 and CDR2 are KGHSH and LQKENI. This CDR3 has 15 amino acids.

The V and J genes are TRBV14 and TRBJ2-7; D unclear. Germline loops: CDR1 SGHDN, CDR2 FVKESK. V was cut by 8 bases and J by 6 bases, with 11 bases left in between. This CDR3 is built from 11 residues. For the CDR3, the DNA is TGTGCCAGCTCGATCGGTTCCGAGCAGTACTTC. Translating it yields CASSIGSEQYF. The whole variable domain, filled in from reference TRBV14 and TRBJ2-7, reads EAGVTQFPSHSVIEKGQTVTLRCDPISGHDNLYWYRRVMGKEIKFLLHFVKESKQDESGMPNNRFLAERTGGTYSTLKVQPAELEDSGVYFCASSIGSEQYFGPGTRLTVT.

This chain's CDR3 is CASSSLPTSLSYNEQFF. The DNA of the CDR3 is TGTGCCAGCAGCTCACTCCCCACTAGCCTCTCCTACAATGAGCAGTTCTTC. V is TRBV5-5 and J is TRBJ2-1, with TRBD2 as a possible D gene (6 bases). V lost 3 bases and J lost 0, with 16 bases in between. The germline V gene has CDR1 SGHKS and CDR2 YYEKEE (reference sequence). This CDR3 contains 17 residues.

The chain carries TRBV7-2 and TRBJ2-7; D call uncertain. There are 13 residues in the CDR3. Germline lookup yields CDR1 SGHTA and CDR2 FQGNSA. Trimming stripped 6 bases from V and 5 bases from J, with 14 bases between. CDR3 residues: CASSSRESHEQYF. Written as DNA, the CDR3 is TGTGCCAGCAGTAGTCGAGAGTCCCACGAGCAGTACTTC. Supplemented by reference TRBV7-2 and TRBJ2-7, the full variable domain reads GAGVSQSPSNKVTEKGKDVELRCDPISGHTALYWYRQSLGQGLEFLIYFQGNSAPDKSGLPSDRFSAERTGGSVSTLTIQRTQQEDSAVYLCASSSRESHEQYFGPGTRLTVT.